The entry below describes one T cell receptor (beta chain). Its antigen is not known. This specimen belongs to a study of human T cells and chemical hapten exposure. Looking at the study overall: Patches that contained 0.01% DPC were applied to the upper back and read at 6 days. General study findings and limits: The number of TCRs above 1 in 1000 frequency did not change after DPC sensitization. Against controls, expanded TCRs gave rise to significantly more large CDR3 similarity clusters.

The library labeled individual cDNA molecules by adding unique molecular identifiers to them. TCRdb itself ran the RACE reads through MiXCR, one entry per CDR3 protein. The table has nearly 95,000 distinct CDR3 sequences, roughly 11% seen once; the top ten hold around 2.1%. The V end lost 1 base, the J end lost 8 bases, and 11 bases lay between the germline ends. CDR1 is SGHAT and CDR2 is FQNNGV in the germline V gene. This CDR3 has 13 residues. Time point here: patch test 2, 6 weeks after DPC sensitization. Treatment in this sample: therapeutic diphenylcyclopropenone sensitization with weekly scalp DPC.

This TCR was recovered from a man aged 40-49 years with alopecia areata. Some clones in this sample may be carry-over from other donors' samples. The chain combines TRBV11-2 with TRBJ1-2; D unclear. Sequences were derived from whole blood, sampled in connection with sensitization to the hapten diphenylcyclopropenone (DPC). CDR3 sequence (DNA): TGTGCCAGCAGCTTAGGGGAATGGCGGGGCTACACCTTC. This sequence encodes CASSLGEWRGYTF.